Given below is one T cell receptor beta chain in context. Its cognate antigen has yet to be identified. No much larger clone exists at a distance of one base, and base qualities are not known. The source of the sample is a study of technical replicates of blood from a handful of donors (dated by TCRdb to about 2017). There are 15 amino acids in the CDR3, from cysteine to phenylalanine inclusive. The retained sequence is limited to the CDR3, 45 bases, with the frame set at the first base. Reading the germline V gene gives CDR1 SGHDT and CDR2 YYEEEE. Trimming removed 4 bases from V and 8 bases from J; the gene matches leave 11 bases unexplained. Receptor amplification or capture employed the immunoSEQ multiplex PCR assay. The table comes from immuneACCESS by way of TCRdb, which keeps in-frame sequences with V and J called. Part of the clones is missing from these tables; in studies checked, under half for an unresolved V gene and the rest for unknown reasons. Present in this sample are tens of thousands of clones, around 94% of which were seen just once. In total, the top ten clones hold about 0.23% of the sample.

The V and J segments used are TRBV5-6 and TRBJ1-4, with 7 central nucleotides matching TRBD1. The receptor was isolated from a human donor in good health. The sample comprised T cells isolated from PBMCs. CDR3 reads: CASSRRQGPGEKLFF. The nucleotide sequence reads as follows: TGTGCCAGCAGCAGGAGACAGGGCCCGGGAGAAAAACTGTTTTTT.